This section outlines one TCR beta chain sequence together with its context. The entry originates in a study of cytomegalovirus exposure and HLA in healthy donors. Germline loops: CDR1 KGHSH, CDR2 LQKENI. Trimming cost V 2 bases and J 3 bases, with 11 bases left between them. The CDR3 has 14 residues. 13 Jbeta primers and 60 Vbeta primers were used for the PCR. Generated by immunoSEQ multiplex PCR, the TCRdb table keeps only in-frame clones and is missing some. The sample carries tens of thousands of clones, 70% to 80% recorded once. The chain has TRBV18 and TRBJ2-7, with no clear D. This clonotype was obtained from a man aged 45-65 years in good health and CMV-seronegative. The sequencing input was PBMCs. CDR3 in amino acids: CASSPTPGFYEQYF. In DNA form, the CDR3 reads TGTGCCAGCTCACCAACCCCAGGCTTCTACGAGCAGTACTTC.